These 11 T cell receptor beta chains share one sample of origin, sequenced in a study of OX40 agonist ivuxolimab in advanced cancers. Method: immunoSEQ multiplex PCR; TCRdb's copy keeps in-frame clones and lacks some. The data contain over 100,000 clones, roughly nine tenths of them seen just once; the ten biggest clones take up about 1%. Here the sequenced sample was CD4+ or CD8+ T cells sorted from blood, taken in a trial of the OX40 agonist ivuxolimab. The source of these receptors is an adult with an advanced solid tumor such as melanoma, head and neck, liver or kidney cancer.

The V gene is TRBV7-9, the J gene TRBJ2-6, with TRBD1 matching 8 bases. Trimming took 8 bases from V and 1 from J; bases not matched to a gene: 10. Germline V gives CDR1 SEHNR, CDR2 FQNEAQ (reference sequence). The CDR3 covers 17 residues. The CDR3 loop reads CASSDGQGSSGANVLTF. In DNA form, the CDR3 reads TGTGCCAGCTCCGATGGACAGGGAAGTTCTGGGGCCAACGTCCTGACTTTC.

V and J are TRBV10-3 and TRBJ2-5, with TRBD1 as a possible D gene (6 bases). Trimming pared 2 bases from V and 2 bases from J, leaving 12 bases between. This CDR3 region has 15 residues. Looked up from germline, CDR1 is ENHRY and CDR2 is SYGVKD. DNA for the CDR3: TGTGCCATCAGTGAGCCGCAGGGGATTCAAGAGACCCAGTACTTC. Amino acids: CAISEPQGIQETQYF.

The V call is TRBV6-6, the J call TRBJ1-5; tentative D call: TRBD1 (6 bases). The CDR3 contains 14 residues. Between the trimmed V and J ends, which lost 6 bases and 1 base, there was a span of 10 bases. Germline CDR1 MNHNY, CDR2 SVGAGI (reference sequence). CDR3 region: CASRDSKSNQPQHF. In DNA form, the CDR3 reads TGTGCCAGCAGGGACAGTAAGAGCAATCAGCCCCAGCATTTT.

This clone was seen just once. V is TRBV7-2 and J is TRBJ1-2; 8 bases are shared with TRBD1. Germline V gene data show CDR1 as SGHTA and CDR2 as FQGNSA. The CDR3 loop spans 15 amino acids. J was trimmed by 7 bases and V by 4 bases; bases with no gene match: 11. In DNA, the CDR3 is TGTGCCAGCAGCTCGTATCGATCTGACAGGGGTGGCTACACCTTC. This translates into CASSSYRSDRGGYTF.

The rearrangement links TRBV4-3 to TRBJ1-6, with D uncertain. This CDR3 contains 15 residues. V was clipped by 0 bases and J by 5 bases, with 8 bases between them. Germline lookup yields CDR1 LGHNA and CDR2 YSLEER. CDR3 residues: CASSQDPGNNSPLHF. The CDR3 DNA reads TGCGCCAGCAGCCAAGATCCAGGAAATAATTCACCCCTCCACTTT.

This chain uses TRBV28 with TRBJ1-4, with D maybe TRBD1 (6 bases). Trimming cost V 2 bases and J 4 bases, with 17 bases left between them. Germline assignment: CDR1 MDHEN and CDR2 SYDVKM. There are 17 residues in the CDR3. CDR3 in amino acids: CASSLRDKGQGNEKLFF. The DNA of the CDR3 is TGTGCCAGCAGTTTACGGGACAAGGGGCAGGGTAATGAAAAACTGTTTTTT.

The chain carries TRBV27 and TRBJ1-5; a weak D match, TRBD1 (5 bases). In germline, CDR1 is MNHEY, CDR2 SMNVEV (reference sequence). The CDR3 length is 14 residues. V was clipped by 6 bases and J by 3 bases, with 12 bases between them. The CDR3 spells CASRQDGYNQPQHF. The CDR3 DNA reads TGTGCCAGCAGACAGGACGGATACAATCAGCCCCAGCATTTT.

J is TRBJ1-1 and V is TRBV5-1; D is undetermined. The V and J ends lost 1 base and 11 bases respectively, with 15 bases between them. Germline V lookup: CDR1 SGHRS, CDR2 YFSETQ. CDR3 size: 13 residues. CDR3 residues: CASSLTGEVGAFF. The CDR3 DNA follows: TGCGCCAGCAGCTTGACCGGGGAGGTTGGGGCTTTCTTT. Supplemented by reference TRBV5-1 and TRBJ1-1, the full variable domain reads KAGVTQTPRYLIKTRGQQVTLSCSPISGHRSVSWYQQTPGQGLQFLFEYFSETQRNKGNFPGRFSGRQFSNSRSEMNVSTLELGDSALYLCASSLTGEVGAFFGQGTRLTVV.

V and J are TRBV5-1 and TRBJ2-2; D perhaps matches TRBD1 (6 bases). Germline CDR1 SGHRS, CDR2 YFSETQ. V was pared by 0 bases and J by 1 base, with 10 bases between. The CDR3 length is 16 residues. The chain's CDR3 is CASSLAGTKNTGELFF. For the CDR3, the DNA is TGCGCCAGCAGCTTGGCCGGGACAAAGAACACCGGGGAGCTGTTTTTT.

The chain couples TRBV6-5 to TRBJ2-3; D might be TRBD2 (5 bases). V dropped 6 bases and J dropped 2 bases, with 9 bases sitting between them. The germline V gene encodes CDR1 MNHEY and CDR2 SVGAGI. The CDR3 has 13 residues. The CDR3 region is CASSRGLTDTQYF. The CDR3 nucleotides read TGTGCCAGCAGCCGCGGACTCACAGATACGCAGTATTTT.

The chain links TRBV28 to TRBJ2-6, with D unclear. The CDR3 contains 14 residues. Trimming pared 2 bases from V and 1 base from J, leaving 3 bases between. CDR1 is MDHEN and CDR2 is SYDVKM in the germline V gene. In nucleotides, the CDR3 is TGTGCCAGCAGTTTAGTGTCTGGGGCCAACGTCCTGACTTTC. The encoded protein is CASSLVSGANVLTF. The full variable domain, rest sourced from reference TRBV28 and TRBJ2-6, is DVKVTQSSRYLVKRTGEKVFLECVQDMDHENMFWYRQDPGLGLRLIYFSYDVKMKEKGDIPEGYSVSREKKERFSLILESASTNQTSMYLCASSLVSGANVLTFGAGSRLTVL.